The entry below gives a single TCR beta chain sequence along with its context. The entry originates in a study of blood T cell repertoires in COVID-19. Background on the study: The United States, Italy and Spain provided the acute and convalescent COVID-19 samples.

Seattle patients were enrolled while actively infected and followed longitudinally. Looked up from germline, CDR1 is SGHRS and CDR2 is YFSETQ. V lost 3 bases and J lost 4; bases outside the gene matches: 2. This CDR3 spans 13 amino acids. Method: immunoSEQ multiplex PCR; TCRdb's copy keeps in-frame clones and lacks some. The sample records about 500,000 clones, roughly 87% being singletons. The clonotype comes from a man aged 18 to 29 with COVID-19, enrolled during active disease. The sample consisted of peripheral blood. The chain employs TRBV5-1 and TRBJ2-7, with 9 bases matching TRBD2. The CDR3 DNA reads TGCGCCAGCAGCTGGACTAGCGATTACGAGCAGTACTTC. This sequence encodes CASSWTSDYEQYF.